These T cell receptor beta chains were read from a single sample in a study of human CD8 memory T cell subsets. Each CDR3 protein gets one entry in TCRdb, which reprocessed the 5' RACE reads and gives no DNA. This repertoire comprises around 6,200 distinct CDR3 sequences; its ten largest clones make up roughly 33%. Input material: CD8+ effector memory T cells (TEM) sorted from PBMCs. These receptors were taken from a human donor in good health. CDR3s include the opening cysteine and the closing phenylalanine or tryptophan. Rows may omit the clone size; those that give it use once, few, many or a size class.

J: TRBJ2-3; size: NA; V: TRBV6-4; CDR3: CASSDSEGPTDTQYF
J: TRBJ2-1; size: medium-sized; V: TRBV10-3; CDR3: CAISESGGGENPDEQFF
J: TRBJ2-7; size: medium-sized; V: TRBV7-6; CDR3: CASSLEGGSASYEQYF
J: TRBJ2-5; size: NA; V: TRBV5-4; CDR3: CASSLRGQGQETQYF
J: TRBJ1-1; size: NA; V: TRBV27; CDR3: CASSYIQGRITEAFF
J: TRBJ1-1; size: NA; V: TRBV11-3; CDR3: CASSLVRKVAEAFF
J: TRBJ2-7; size: NA; V: TRBV7-7; CDR3: CASSPPRKGVFGNYEQYF
J: TRBJ1-2; size: NA; V: TRBV20-1; CDR3: CSARDLMPLPWGAANYGYTF
J: TRBJ1-2; size: NA; V: TRBV29-1; CDR3: CSVDEGAPAGYTF
J: TRBJ2-1; size: NA; V: TRBV4-3; CDR3: CASSQDRATSSYNEQFF
J: TRBJ1-1; size: NA; V: TRBV28; CDR3: CASTFRDRPEAFF
J: TRBJ2-1; size: NA; V: TRBV29-1; CDR3: CSVEDRGLSSYNEQFF
J: TRBJ2-5; size: NA; V: TRBV28; CDR3: CASSLIWQQETQYF
J: TRBJ1-2; size: NA; V: TRBV7-8; CDR3: CASSSRKQTNYGYTF
J: TRBJ2-2; size: NA; V: TRBV7-6; CDR3: CASSSGDRGTGELFF
J: TRBJ2-7; size: NA; V: TRBV5-4; CDR3: CASSDSTGRIYEQYF
J: TRBJ1-1; size: NA; V: TRBV10-3; CDR3: CAISEPTGRPEAFF
J: TRBJ2-1; size: NA; V: TRBV3-1; CDR3: CASSQGDRGHEQFF
J: TRBJ2-7; size: NA; V: TRBV7-9; CDR3: CASRALGDEQYF
J: TRBJ2-1; size: NA; V: TRBV14; CDR3: CASSQKLLELSKYNEQFF
J: TRBJ2-7; size: NA; V: TRBV29-1; CDR3: CSVEDAEGREVYEQYF
J: TRBJ1-1; size: NA; V: TRBV3-1; CDR3: CASSQDLVSAFF
J: TRBJ2-7; size: NA; V: TRBV5-1; CDR3: CASSEDRGRYEQYF
J: TRBJ2-1; size: NA; V: TRBV28; CDR3: CASTRVSYNEQFF
J: TRBJ2-7; size: NA; V: TRBV4-1; CDR3: CASSLGPRGEQYF
J: TRBJ2-1; size: NA; V: TRBV4-3; CDR3: CASSQDSGYEQFF
J: TRBJ2-7; size: NA; V: TRBV20-1; CDR3: CSAGRSGYYEQYF
J: TRBJ1-3; size: NA; V: TRBV20-1; CDR3: CSAREGAEGASSGNTIYF
J: TRBJ2-2; size: NA; V: TRBV20-1; CDR3: CSAWDRRNTGELFF
J: TRBJ2-7; size: NA; V: TRBV7-9; CDR3: CASSPKTRYEQYF
J: TRBJ2-3; size: medium-sized; V: TRBV5-1; CDR3: CASSLGGASTDTQYF
J: TRBJ2-1; size: NA; V: TRBV5-1; CDR3: CASSKDSGSDYNEQFF
J: TRBJ1-1; size: NA; V: TRBV9; CDR3: CASSVGQGTTEAFF
J: TRBJ1-2; size: NA; V: TRBV5-5; CDR3: CASSPGNIYYGYTF
J: TRBJ1-6; size: NA; V: TRBV10-3; CDR3: CAILGGRHSPLHF
J: TRBJ2-5; size: NA; V: TRBV7-2; CDR3: CASRKSGTGLQETQYF
J: TRBJ2-1; size: NA; V: TRBV3-1; CDR3: CASSQDLGGTGSDNEQFF
J: TRBJ1-5; size: NA; V: TRBV15; CDR3: CATSAENQPQHF
J: TRBJ2-7; size: NA; V: TRBV18; CDR3: CASSPRTVSYEQYF
J: TRBJ2-7; size: NA; V: TRBV10-3; CDR3: CAISETGTGVSEQYF
J: TRBJ2-3; size: NA; V: TRBV4-3; CDR3: CASSQVAGGTDTQYF
J: TRBJ1-2; size: NA; V: TRBV19; CDR3: CASSQGPGQGARDYGYTF
J: TRBJ2-7; size: NA; V: TRBV20-1; CDR3: CSAREAGLEYEQYF
J: TRBJ1-5; size: NA; V: TRBV2; CDR3: CASRNSGVPNQPQHF
J: TRBJ2-1; size: NA; V: TRBV6-2/TRBV6-3; CDR3: CASSPGDEQFF
J: TRBJ1-1; size: NA; V: TRBV28; CDR3: CASSLTGATIMNTEAFF
J: TRBJ1-1; size: NA; V: TRBV6-5; CDR3: CASRGGWDTEAFF
J: TRBJ1-1; size: NA; V: TRBV6-1; CDR3: CASSEEVHMNTEAFF
J: TRBJ2-3; size: NA; V: TRBV5-1; CDR3: CASTPTTPFQRLSTDTQYF
J: TRBJ2-7; size: medium-sized; V: TRBV12-3/TRBV12-4; CDR3: CASRPGQGLNEQYF
J: TRBJ1-2; size: large; V: TRBV4-1; CDR3: CASRADRAVYGYTF
J: TRBJ1-1; size: NA; V: TRBV11-2; CDR3: CASSLSGPNTEAFF
J: TRBJ1-3; size: medium-sized; V: TRBV10-3; CDR3: CAISESVGGSGNTIYF
J: TRBJ2-3; size: NA; V: TRBV27; CDR3: CASSFNLGGPTDTQYF
J: TRBJ2-7; size: NA; V: TRBV4-3; CDR3: CASSQDRQDMSSEQYF
J: TRBJ2-7; size: NA; V: TRBV7-6; CDR3: CASSPGTGPYEQYF
J: TRBJ2-7; size: NA; V: TRBV7-6; CDR3: CASSPAQGVMNEQYF
J: TRBJ2-2; size: NA; V: TRBV12-3/TRBV12-4; CDR3: CASSATGTSPGELFF
J: TRBJ2-1; size: NA; V: TRBV29-1; CDR3: CSVGDLSSYNEQFF
J: TRBJ1-5; size: NA; V: TRBV10-3; CDR3: CAISEWLPGTVHWTQHF